This T cell receptor (beta chain) was captured in a study of neurological immune-mediated disorders. The study, taken as a whole, reports: In HTLV-1-associated myelopathy, TCR clonal expansion was greatest, whereas multiple sclerosis had the least, falling below healthy controls. When the repertoires were sorted by phylogenetic grouping, those of 18 of 34 multiple sclerosis patients ended up in one related-CDR3 cluster, a possible signature.

CDR1 and CDR2 from the germline V gene are MNHNS and SASEGT. The V end was cut by 0 bases, the J end by 7 bases, with 7 bases between. The CDR3 runs to 13 residues. The cDNA was generated through 5'RACE incorporating 10-nucleotide random UMIs. Over 160 million TCR-beta sequences from 15-18 subjects came from every sequencing run. One entry per CDR3 protein results from TCRdb running MiXCR on the 5' RACE reads. Of about 27,000 distinct CDR3 sequences detected, 2% to 3% appear once; the ten largest clones hold 2% to 2.5%. This clonotype occurred many times. Its antigen remains unknown. The J gene is TRBJ1-5, the V gene TRBV6-1; D not certain. This TCR came from a woman aged 45 to 65 with multiple sclerosis. Sequenced input: PBMCs. CDR3 loop: CASSEAGPQPQHF. The CDR3 region has the DNA TGTGCCAGCAGTGAAGCGGGCCCCCAGCCCCAGCATTTT.